This TCR beta chain was sequenced during a study of CD8+ T cells in alopecia areata. CDR1 and CDR2 from the germline V gene are LGHNA and YSLEER. V lost 1 base, J lost 7 bases, and 8 bases lay in between. The CDR3 sequence is 13 residues long. RNA was isolated and reverse transcribed to cDNA, the sequencing template. Sequencing used immunoSEQ multiplex PCR; TCRdb keeps in-frame clones, though not all of them. The table has 150,000 or so clones, about three fifths seen once. The treatment denotes: oral pan-JAK inhibitor, 5-10 mg twice daily. The table lists this clone with a few counts. This specimen consisted of CD4+ T cells sorted from blood, obtained at week 4, from a patient treated with tofacitinib. This sequence joins TRBV4-3 and TRBJ2-4; no clear D. The origin of this receptor is a human donor with alopecia areata. The CDR3 DNA is TGCGCCAGCAGCCAAGGGGCCGGGAACATTCAGTACTTC. It specifies CASSQGAGNIQYF.